Listed here are 7 T cell receptor beta chains from one sample, sequenced in a study of neoadjuvant anti-PD-1 for oral cavity cancer. The table came from immunoSEQ multiplex PCR; TCRdb's copy has only in-frame clones and leaves some out. This table has roughly 13,000 clones, less than 75% appearing once. The sequences come from PBMCs, collected before nivolumab (anti-PD-1) treatment. The source of these receptors is a person between 40 and 85 years old with oral cavity squamous cell carcinoma.

This rearrangement joins TRBV29-1 to TRBJ1-2; tentatively, D is TRBD1 (5 bases). Trimming left V 0 bases short and J 4 bases short, with 12 bases between. Germline V gene lookup returns CDR1 SQVTM and CDR2 ANQGSEA. The CDR3 spans 14 residues. CDR3 nucleotide sequence: TGCAGCGTTGAAGAAAGCGACAGAGTCTATGGCTACACCTTC. Translated, it gives CSVEESDRVYGYTF. The whole variable domain, remainder taken from reference TRBV29-1 and TRBJ1-2, is SAVISQKPSRDICQRGTSLTIQCQVDSQVTMMFWYRQQPGQSLTLIATANQGSEATYESGFVIDKFPISRPNLTFSTLTVSNMSPEDSSIYLCSVEESDRVYGYTFGSGTRLTVV.

The chain joins TRBV5-6 to TRBJ1-6; 10 positions match TRBD1. The ends lost 4 bases at V and 9 bases at J; junction bases unmatched: 7. The CDR3 runs to 15 residues. Germline V CDR1 and CDR2: SGHDT, YYEEEE. The CDR3 loop is CASSPTGTGVSPLHF. The CDR3 coding sequence is TGTGCCAGCAGCCCCACCGGGACAGGGGTTTCACCCCTCCACTTT.

The CDR3 sequence is CASSLISRAGEQFF. The CDR3 DNA reads as TGCGCCAGCAGCTTAATATCGCGCGCGGGTGAGCAGTTCTTC. The J gene is TRBJ2-1, the V gene TRBV5-1, with D perhaps matching TRBD2 (5 bases). The ends were cut back, 2 bases at V and 9 bases at J, with 15 bases in the middle. Germline loops: CDR1 SGHRS, CDR2 YFSETQ. The CDR3 runs to 14 residues.

The chain uses TRBV6-1 and TRBJ1-5; TRBD1 matches at 9 bases. Germline trimming cut 6 bases from V and 1 base from J; bases unmatched to any gene: 13. The V gene's germline CDR1 is MNHNS and CDR2 SASEGT. This CDR3 comprises 18 residues. CDR3 amino acids: CASREKMGQGISNQPQHF. The CDR3, as DNA: TGTGCCAGCAGGGAAAAGATGGGACAGGGAATCAGCAATCAGCCCCAGCATTTT.

The V and J genes are TRBV30 and TRBJ1-1; D perhaps matches TRBD1 (5 bases). Germline CDR1 GTSNPN, CDR2 SVGIG (reference sequence). The CDR3 is made up of 15 amino acids. Trimming took off 2 bases at V and 1 base at J, with 14 bases between the two ends. The chain's CDR3 is CAWSPRQSSNTEAFF. CDR3 DNA sequence: TGTGCCTGGAGTCCCCGACAGAGCTCGAACACTGAAGCTTTCTTT.

The J gene is TRBJ2-1, the V gene TRBV5-4, with 9 bases lining up with TRBD2. Losses at the gene ends were 3 bases for V and 2 bases for J; bases not matched to a gene: 3. The germline V gene has CDR1 SGHNT and CDR2 YYREEE (reference sequence). This CDR3 has 15 amino acids. The CDR3 here is CASSSLAGAYNEQFF. In DNA form, the CDR3 reads TGTGCCAGCAGCTCCTTAGCGGGGGCCTACAATGAGCAGTTCTTC.

The J gene is TRBJ2-7, the V gene TRBV11-2; 7 nucleotides line up with TRBD2. V shed 4 bases, J shed 4 bases, and the junction held 10 bases outside the gene matches. Germline CDR1 reads SGHAT; CDR2 reads FQNNGV. The CDR3 has 15 amino acids. The CDR3 here is CASSSQRGLRYEQYF. The CDR3 nucleotides are TGTGCCAGCAGCTCCCAGCGGGGACTTCGGTACGAGCAGTACTTC. Filled out from reference TRBV11-2 and TRBJ2-7, the complete variable domain reads EAGVAQSPRYKIIEKRQSVAFWCNPISGHATLYWYQQILGQGPKLLIQFQNNGVVDDSQLPKDRFSAERLKGVDSTLKIQPAKLEDSAVYLCASSSQRGLRYEQYFGPGTRLTVT.